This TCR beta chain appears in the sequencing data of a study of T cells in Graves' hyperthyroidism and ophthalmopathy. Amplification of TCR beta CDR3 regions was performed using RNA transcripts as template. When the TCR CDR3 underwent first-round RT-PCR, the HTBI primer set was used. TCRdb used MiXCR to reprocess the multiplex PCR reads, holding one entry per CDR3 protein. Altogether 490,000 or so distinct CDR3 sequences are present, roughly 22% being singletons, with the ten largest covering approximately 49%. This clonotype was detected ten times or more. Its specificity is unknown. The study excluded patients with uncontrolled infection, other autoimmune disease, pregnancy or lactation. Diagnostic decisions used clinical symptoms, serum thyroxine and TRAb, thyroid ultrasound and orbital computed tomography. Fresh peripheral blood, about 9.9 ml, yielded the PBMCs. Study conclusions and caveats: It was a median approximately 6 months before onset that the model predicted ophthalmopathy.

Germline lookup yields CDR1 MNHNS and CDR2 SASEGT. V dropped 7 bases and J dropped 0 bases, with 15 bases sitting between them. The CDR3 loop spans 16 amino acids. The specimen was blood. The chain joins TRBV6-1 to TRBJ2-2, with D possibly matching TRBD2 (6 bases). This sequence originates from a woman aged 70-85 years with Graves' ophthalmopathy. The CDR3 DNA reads TGTGCCAGCAAGGTTATCGGGAGTGCGAACACCGGGGAGCTGTTTTTT. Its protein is CASKVIGSANTGELFF.